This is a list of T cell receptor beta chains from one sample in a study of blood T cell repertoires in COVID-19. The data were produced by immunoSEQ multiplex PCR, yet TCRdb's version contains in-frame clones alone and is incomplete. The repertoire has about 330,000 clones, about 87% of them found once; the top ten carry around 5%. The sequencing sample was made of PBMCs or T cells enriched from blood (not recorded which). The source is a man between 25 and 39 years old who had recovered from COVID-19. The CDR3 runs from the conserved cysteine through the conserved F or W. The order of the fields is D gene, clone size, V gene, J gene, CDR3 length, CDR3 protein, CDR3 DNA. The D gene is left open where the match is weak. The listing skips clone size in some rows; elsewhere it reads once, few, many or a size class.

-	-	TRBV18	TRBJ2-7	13	CASSPNRGNEQYF	TGTGCCAGCTCACCCAACCGGGGGAACGAGCAGTACTTC
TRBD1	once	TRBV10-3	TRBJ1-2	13	CAISEDRETGYTF	TGTGCCATCAGTGAGGACAGGGAGACCGGCTACACCTTC
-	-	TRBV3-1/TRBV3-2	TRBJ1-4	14	CASSQDVTVGKLFF	TGTGCCAGCAGCCAAGATGTAACAGTCGGCAAACTGTTTTTT
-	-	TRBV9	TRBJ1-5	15	CASSVGQGLGQPQHF	TGTGCCAGCAGCGTAGGGCAGGGGTTGGGTCAGCCCCAGCATTTT
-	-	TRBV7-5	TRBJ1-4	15	CARSFGLPFQLWLFF	TGTGCCAGAAGCTTCGGACTCCCCTTCCAGCTATGGCTGTTTTTT
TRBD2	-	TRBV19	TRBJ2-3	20	CASRDPGLAGGRLSTDTQYF	TGTGCCAGTAGGGATCCGGGACTAGCGGGGGGGCGGCTCAGCACAGATACGCAGTATTTT
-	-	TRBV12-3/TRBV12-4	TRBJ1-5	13	CASSFAGNQPQHF	TGTGCCAGCAGTTTTGCCGGGAATCAGCCCCAGCATTTT
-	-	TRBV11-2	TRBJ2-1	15	CASSLGRGSYNEQFF	TGTGCCAGCAGCTTAGGAAGGGGCTCCTACAATGAGCAGTTCTTC
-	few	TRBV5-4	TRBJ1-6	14	CASSFSRERSPLHF	TGTGCCAGCAGTTTTTCCCGGGAAAGATCACCCCTCCACTTT
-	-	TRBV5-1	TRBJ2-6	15	CASSDPGSGANVLTF	TGCGCCAGCAGCGACCCGGGTTCTGGGGCCAACGTCCTGACTTTC
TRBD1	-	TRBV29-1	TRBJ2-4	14	CSVGDREAKNIQYF	TGCAGCGTTGGGGACAGGGAAGCCAAAAACATTCAGTACTTC
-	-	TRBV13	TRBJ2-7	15	CASSAPGATPYEQYF	TGTGCCAGCAGCGCCCCTGGAGCGACTCCCTACGAGCAGTACTTC
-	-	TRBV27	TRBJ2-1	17	CASSTRASSSSYNEQFF	TGTGCCAGCAGTACCCGCGCTAGCTCAAGCTCCTACAATGAGCAGTTCTTC
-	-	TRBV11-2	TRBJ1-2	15	CASSPSSGHNYGYTF	TGTGCCAGCAGCCCGTCGTCAGGGCATAACTATGGCTACACCTTC
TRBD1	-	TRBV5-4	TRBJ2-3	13	CASSWDREDTQYF	TGTGCCAGCAGCTGGGACAGGGAAGATACGCAGTATTTT
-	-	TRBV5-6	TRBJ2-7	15	CASSHRRGLSYEQYF	TGTGCCAGCAGCCATCGTCGGGGGTTGTCCTACGAGCAGTACTTC
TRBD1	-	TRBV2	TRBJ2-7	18	CASREIHLDRGPVYEQYF	TGTGCCAGCAGAGAAATACACTTAGACAGGGGGCCTGTCTACGAGCAGTACTTC
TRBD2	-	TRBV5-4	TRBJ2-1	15	CASSPEASGAREQFF	TGTGCCAGCAGCCCGGAGGCTAGCGGGGCTCGGGAGCAGTTCTTC
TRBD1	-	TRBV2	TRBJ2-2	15	CASNLDREGTGELFF	TGTGCCAGCAACCTGGACAGGGAAGGGACCGGGGAGCTGTTTTTT
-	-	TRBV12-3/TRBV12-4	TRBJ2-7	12	CASSTTGIEQYF	TGTGCCAGCAGTACCACAGGGATCGAGCAGTACTTC
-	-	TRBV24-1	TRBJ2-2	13	CATRTAYPGELFF	TGTGCCACCAGAACAGCATATCCCGGGGAGCTGTTTTTT
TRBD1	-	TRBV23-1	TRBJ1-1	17	CASRWRDRGQFAVEAFF	TGCGCCAGCAGGTGGAGGGACAGGGGCCAATTCGCCGTTGAAGCTTTCTTT
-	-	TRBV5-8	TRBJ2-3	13	CASSSDSSDTQYF	TGTGCCAGCAGCTCCGACAGCTCAGATACGCAGTATTTT
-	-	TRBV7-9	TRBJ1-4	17	CASSLATGPMLDEKLFF	TGTGCCAGCAGCTTAGCAACAGGGCCCATGCTAGATGAAAAACTGTTTTTT
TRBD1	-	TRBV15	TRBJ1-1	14	CATSRRGQGPRAFF	TGTGCCACCAGCAGGAGGGGACAGGGGCCCAGGGCTTTCTTT
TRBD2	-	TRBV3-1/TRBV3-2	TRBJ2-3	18	CASSRLAGGPSSTDTQYF	TGTGCCAGCAGCCGACTAGCGGGGGGTCCCTCTAGCACAGATACGCAGTATTTT
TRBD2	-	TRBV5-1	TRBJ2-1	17	CASSLRLAGGSYNEQFF	TGCGCCAGCAGCTTGAGACTAGCGGGGGGCTCCTACAATGAGCAGTTCTTC
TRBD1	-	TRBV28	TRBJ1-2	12	CASIRTGYGYTF	TGTGCCAGCATAAGGACAGGGTATGGCTACACCTTC
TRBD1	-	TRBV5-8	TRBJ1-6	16	CASSPDRVVMSSPLHF	TGTGCCAGCAGCCCGGACAGGGTGGTAATGAGTTCACCCCTCCACTTT
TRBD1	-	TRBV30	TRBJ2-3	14	CAWSAQGAGDTQYF	TGTGCCTGGAGTGCTCAGGGGGCAGGGGATACGCAGTATTTT
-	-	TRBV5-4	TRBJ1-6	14	CASSNPQGNSPLHF	TGTGCCAGCAGCAACCCTCAGGGTAATTCACCCCTCCACTTT
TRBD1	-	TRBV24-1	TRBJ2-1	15	CATSDLQTGKDEQFF	TGTGCCACCAGTGATTTGCAGACAGGGAAGGATGAGCAGTTCTTC
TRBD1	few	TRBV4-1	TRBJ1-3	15	CASSEFRQGGNTIYF	TGCGCCAGCAGCGAATTTCGACAGGGAGGAAACACCATATATTTT
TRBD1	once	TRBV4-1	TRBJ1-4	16	CASSQISFGTAEKLFF	TGCGCCAGCAGCCAGATTAGTTTTGGGACAGCTGAAAAACTGTTTTTT
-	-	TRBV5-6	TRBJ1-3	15	CASSLGHISGNTIYF	TGTGCCAGCAGCTTGGGACACATCTCTGGAAACACCATATATTTT
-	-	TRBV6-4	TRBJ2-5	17	CASSDSTTGHPQETQYF	TGTGCCAGCAGTGACTCGACCACGGGACACCCGCAGGAGACCCAGTACTTC
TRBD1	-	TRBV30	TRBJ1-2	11	CAYLTGQGYTF	TGTGCCTACCTGACAGGGCAGGGCTACACCTTC
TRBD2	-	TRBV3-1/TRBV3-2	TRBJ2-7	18	CASSQGGLAGGPIYEQYF	TGTGCCAGCAGCCAAGGTGGACTAGCGGGGGGACCGATCTACGAGCAGTACTTC
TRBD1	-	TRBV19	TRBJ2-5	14	CASRDRGRGETQYF	TGTGCCAGTAGGGACAGGGGGCGAGGGGAGACCCAGTACTTC
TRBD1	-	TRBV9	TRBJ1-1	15	CASSPGTGMNTEAFF	TGTGCCAGCAGCCCGGGGACAGGGATGAACACTGAAGCTTTCTTT
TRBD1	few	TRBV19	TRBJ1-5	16	CASSRIRDRDYWPQHF	TGTGCCAGTAGTCGTATCCGGGACAGGGATTATTGGCCCCAGCATTTT
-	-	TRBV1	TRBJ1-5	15	CTSSQLHDSNQPQHF	TGCACCAGCAGCCAGTTACACGATAGCAATCAGCCCCAGCATTTT
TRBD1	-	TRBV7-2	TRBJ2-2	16	CASSLVTGGNTGELFF	TGTGCCAGCAGCTTAGTTACAGGGGGGAACACCGGGGAGCTGTTTTTT
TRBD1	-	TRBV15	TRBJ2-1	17	CATSSGGRDRAYNEQFF	TGTGCCACCAGTTCGGGGGGCCGGGACAGGGCCTACAATGAGCAGTTCTTC
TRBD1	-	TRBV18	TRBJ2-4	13	CASSPDREDIQYF	TGTGCCAGCTCACCGGACAGGGAAGACATTCAGTACTTC
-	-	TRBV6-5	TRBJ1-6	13	CASSYTDNSPLHF	TGTGCCAGCAGTTACACAGATAATTCACCCCTCCACTTT
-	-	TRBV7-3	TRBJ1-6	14	CASSLKQGNSPLHF	TGTGCCAGCAGCTTAAAGCAGGGCAATTCACCCCTCCACTTT
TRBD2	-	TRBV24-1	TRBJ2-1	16	CATSDTTGGSYNEQFF	TGTGCCACCAGTGATACAACGGGGGGATCCTACAATGAGCAGTTCTTC
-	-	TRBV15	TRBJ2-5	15	CATSRDGRPEETQYF	TGTGCCACCAGCAGAGATGGTCGCCCGGAAGAGACCCAGTACTTC
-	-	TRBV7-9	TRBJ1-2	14	CASTSGEAPGGYTF	TGTGCCAGCACCTCGGGGGAGGCCCCGGGTGGCTACACCTTC